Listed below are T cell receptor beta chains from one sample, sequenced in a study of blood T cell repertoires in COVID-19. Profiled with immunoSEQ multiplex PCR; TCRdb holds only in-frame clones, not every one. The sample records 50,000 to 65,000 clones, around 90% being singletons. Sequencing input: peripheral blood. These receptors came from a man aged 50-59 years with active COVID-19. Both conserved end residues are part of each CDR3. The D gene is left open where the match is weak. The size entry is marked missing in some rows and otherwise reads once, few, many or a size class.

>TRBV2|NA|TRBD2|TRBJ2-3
TGTGCCAGACAAGGTGGACTAGCGGGGCAGGGGGAAACGCAGTATTTT
CARQGGLAGQGETQYF
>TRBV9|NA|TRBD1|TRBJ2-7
TGTGCCAGCAGCCAACGACAGGGGGCGATGTCCTACGAGCAGTACTTC
CASSQRQGAMSYEQYF
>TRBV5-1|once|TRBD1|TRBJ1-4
TGCGCCAGCAGCGGGGAGGGACAGGGGTTTGAAAAACTGTTTTTT
CASSGEGQGFEKLFF
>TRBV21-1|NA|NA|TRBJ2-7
TGTGCCAGCCCCAAAGCCCCGACAGGGATCGAGCAGTACTTC
CASPKAPTGIEQYF
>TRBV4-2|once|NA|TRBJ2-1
TGTGCCAGCAGCCAAGCTTCGGCCTACAATGAGCAGTTCTTC
CASSQASAYNEQFF
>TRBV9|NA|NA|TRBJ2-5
TGTGCCAGCAGCGTAGGTAGCGTCCAAGAGACCCAGTACTTC
CASSVGSVQETQYF
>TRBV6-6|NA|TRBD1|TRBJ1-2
TGTGCCAGCAGTCCCCGGGTGACAGGGATTGCGCACTATGGCTACACCTTC
CASSPRVTGIAHYGYTF
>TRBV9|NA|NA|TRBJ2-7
TGTGCCAGCAGCCCACTCCCGAGAGGCAGGGGTACCCACGAGCAGTACTTC
CASSPLPRGRGTHEQYF
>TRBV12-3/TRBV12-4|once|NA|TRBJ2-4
TGTGCCAGCAGCCCTGGGGGCAACATTCAGTACTTC
CASSPGGNIQYF
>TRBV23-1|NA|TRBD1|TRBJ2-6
TGCGCCAGCAGTGTCCCGGGACAGGGGGCTGGGGCCAACGTCCTGACTTTC
CASSVPGQGAGANVLTF
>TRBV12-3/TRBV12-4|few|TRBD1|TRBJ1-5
TGTGCCAGCACCTTTAACAGGGGACAGCCCCAGCATTTT
CASTFNRGQPQHF
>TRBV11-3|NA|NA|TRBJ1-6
TGTGCCAGCAGCCTTACAGGGACTAATTCACCCCTCCACTTT
CASSLTGTNSPLHF
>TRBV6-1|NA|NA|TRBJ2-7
TGTGCCAGCAGTGAATATTTCGGGTACGAGCAGTACTTC
CASSEYFGYEQYF
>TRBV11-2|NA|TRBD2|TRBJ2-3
TGTGCCAGCAGCTCAAATTTAGCGGGGGGCCTGAACACGCAGTATTTT
CASSSNLAGGLNTQYF
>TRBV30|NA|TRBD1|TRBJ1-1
TGTGCCTGGAACCCGGGACAGGTGAACACTGAAGCTTTCTTT
CAWNPGQVNTEAFF
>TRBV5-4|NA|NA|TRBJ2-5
TGTGCCAGCAGCTCCAATCGGGAGACCCAGTACTTC
CASSSNRETQYF
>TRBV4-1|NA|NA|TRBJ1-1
TGCGCCAGCAGCCAAGCCCCAGACACTGAAGCTTTCTTT
CASSQAPDTEAFF
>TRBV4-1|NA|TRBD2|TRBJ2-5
TGCGCCAGCAGCCCGGCCAGCGGGGGACCTACGGAGACCCAGTACTTC
CASSPASGGPTETQYF
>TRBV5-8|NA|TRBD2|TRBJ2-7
TGTGCCAGCAGCTTGGTCGGCGGGGGGGCGTACGAGCAGTACTTC
CASSLVGGGAYEQYF
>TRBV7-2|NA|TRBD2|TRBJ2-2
TGTGCCAGCAGCGGACTAGCGGGGACCGGGGAGCTGTTTTTT
CASSGLAGTGELFF
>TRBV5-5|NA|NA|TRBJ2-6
TGTGCCAGCAGCCCCGGGGGGGCCAACGTCCTGACTTTC
CASSPGGANVLTF
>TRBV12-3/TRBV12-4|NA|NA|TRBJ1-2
TGTGCCAGCAGTTTAGGGGGGCACTATGGCTACACCTTC
CASSLGGHYGYTF
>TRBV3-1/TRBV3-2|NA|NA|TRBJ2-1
TGTGCCAGCAGCCAAGATGACACCGGGGGCAATGAGCAGTTCTTC
CASSQDDTGGNEQFF
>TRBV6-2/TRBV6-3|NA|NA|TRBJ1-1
TGTGCCAGCAGTTGGGGCGGGAACACTGAAGCTTTCTTT
CASSWGGNTEAFF
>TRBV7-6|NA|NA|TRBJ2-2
TGTGCCAGCAGCCAACCGGGACACAACACCGGGGAGCTGTTTTTT
CASSQPGHNTGELFF
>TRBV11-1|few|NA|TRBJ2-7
TGTGCCAGCAGCTTAGGCCGGGGGGCTCGGCGAAACGAGCAGTACTTC
CASSLGRGARRNEQYF
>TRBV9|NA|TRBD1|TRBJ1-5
TGTGCCAGCAGCCCCGGGACAGGGGTTTGGCAGCCCCAGCATTTT
CASSPGTGVWQPQHF
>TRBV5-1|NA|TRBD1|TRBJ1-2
TGCGCCAGCAGCGCCGGGACAGGGGGCTTGGTTGGCTACACCTTC
CASSAGTGGLVGYTF
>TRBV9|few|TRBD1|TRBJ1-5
TGTGCCAGCAGCGTAGGGTCAGGGGGGCAGGATCAGCCCCAGCATTTT
CASSVGSGGQDQPQHF
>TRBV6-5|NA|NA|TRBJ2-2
TGTGCCAGCAGTTACTCGACACAGACCACCGGGGAGCTGTTTTTT
CASSYSTQTTGELFF
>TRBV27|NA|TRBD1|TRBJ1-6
TGTGCCAGCAGTTACCGCCTCGGACAGGGGAGAAATAATTCACCCCTCCACTTT
CASSYRLGQGRNNSPLHF
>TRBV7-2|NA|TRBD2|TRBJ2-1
TGTGCCAGCAGCCAAACTGCGGGGGGGGCCAATGAGCAGTTCTTC
CASSQTAGGANEQFF
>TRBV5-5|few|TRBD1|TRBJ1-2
TGTGCCAGCAGCCCTACAGGGGCAGGCTATGGCTACACCTTC
CASSPTGAGYGYTF
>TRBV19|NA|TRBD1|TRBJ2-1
TGTGCCAGTAGTCCAAACAGGGGATACAATGAGCAGTTCTTC
CASSPNRGYNEQFF
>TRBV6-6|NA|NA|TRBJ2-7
TGTGCCAGCAGTTCGACTAGGTTAGGCGAGCAGTACTTC
CASSSTRLGEQYF
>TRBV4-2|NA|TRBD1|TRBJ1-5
TGTGCCAGCAGCCGCTGGGGACAGGGGAACAATCAGCCCCAGCATTTT
CASSRWGQGNNQPQHF
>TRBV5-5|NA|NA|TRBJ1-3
TGTGCCAGCAGCCCCTACAGAGCTGATACTGGAAACACCATATATTTT
CASSPYRADTGNTIYF
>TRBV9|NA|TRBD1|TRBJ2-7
TGTGCCAGCAGCGTAATGGTGGGACAGGGGTATGAGCAGTACTTC
CASSVMVGQGYEQYF
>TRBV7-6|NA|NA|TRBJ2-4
TGTGCCAGCAGCCCCGAAGTAGGACACTTCCAAGCCAAAAACATTCAGTACTTC
CASSPEVGHFQAKNIQYF
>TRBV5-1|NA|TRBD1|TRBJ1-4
TGCGCCAGCAGCTCGACAGGGTTAGGGACGCGAGAAAAACTGTTTTTT
CASSSTGLGTREKLFF
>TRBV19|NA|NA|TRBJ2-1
TGTGCCAGTAGTATAGATGAAGCGTTGGATGAGCAGTTCTTC
CASSIDEALDEQFF
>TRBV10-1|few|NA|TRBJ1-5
TGCGCCAGCAGTGTCTACAACATTTGGGGGGGTAGCAATCAGCCCCAGCATTTT
CASSVYNIWGGSNQPQHF
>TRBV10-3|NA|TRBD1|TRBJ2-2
TGTGCCATCAGTGAGTGGGGACAGGGAGTCGGGGAGCTGTTTTTT
CAISEWGQGVGELFF
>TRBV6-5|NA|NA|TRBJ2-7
TGTGCCAGCAGGGCCGACGGGACTTCCTACGAGCAGTACTTC
CASRADGTSYEQYF
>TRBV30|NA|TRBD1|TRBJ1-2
TGTGCCTGGAGTCCACAGGGGGCGGGCGGCTACACCTTC
CAWSPQGAGGYTF
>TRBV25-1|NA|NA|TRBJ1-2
TGTGCCAGCAGACCGGACAGTCCCTATGGCTACACCTTC
CASRPDSPYGYTF
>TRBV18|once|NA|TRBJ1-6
TGTGCCAGCTCACCTCAACAGGTTTTTAATTCACCCCTCCACTTT
CASSPQQVFNSPLHF
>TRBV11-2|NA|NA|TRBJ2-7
TGTGCCAGCAGCACCGACAGACGTGGCTACGAGCAGTACTTC
CASSTDRRGYEQYF
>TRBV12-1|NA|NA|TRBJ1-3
TGTGCCAGCAGCTTTCCCGACAGGAGCCCTGGAAACACCATATATTTT
CASSFPDRSPGNTIYF
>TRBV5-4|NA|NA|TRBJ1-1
TGTGCCAGCAGCTTGAATTCGGGGAACACTGAAGCTTTCTTT
CASSLNSGNTEAFF
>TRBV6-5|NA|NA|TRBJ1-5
TGTGCCAGCAGTAGGGGGGGCGATCAGCCCCAGCATTTT
CASSRGGDQPQHF
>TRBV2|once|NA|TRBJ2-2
TGTGCCAGCAGTGAATGGTCAACCCCGGGCACCGGGGAGCTGTTTTTT
CASSEWSTPGTGELFF
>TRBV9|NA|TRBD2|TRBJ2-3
TGTGCCAGCAGCGAGAGTAGCGGGGTTGGCACAGATACGCAGTATTTT
CASSESSGVGTDTQYF
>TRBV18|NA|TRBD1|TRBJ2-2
TGTGCCAGCTCATCCCTAGGACAGGTCTCCGGGGAGCTGTTTTTT
CASSSLGQVSGELFF